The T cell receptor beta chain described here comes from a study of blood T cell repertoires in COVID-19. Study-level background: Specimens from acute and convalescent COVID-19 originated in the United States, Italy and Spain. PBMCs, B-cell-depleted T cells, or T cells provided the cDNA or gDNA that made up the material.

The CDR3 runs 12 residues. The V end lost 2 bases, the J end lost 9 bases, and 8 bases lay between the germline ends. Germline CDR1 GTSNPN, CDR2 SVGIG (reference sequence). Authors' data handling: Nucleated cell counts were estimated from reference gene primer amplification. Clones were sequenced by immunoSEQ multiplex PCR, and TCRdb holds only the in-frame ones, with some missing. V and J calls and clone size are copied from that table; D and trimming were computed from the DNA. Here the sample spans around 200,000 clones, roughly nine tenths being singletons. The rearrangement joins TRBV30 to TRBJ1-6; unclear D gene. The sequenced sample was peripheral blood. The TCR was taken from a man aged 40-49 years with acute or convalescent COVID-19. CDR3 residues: CAWSTPGSPLHF. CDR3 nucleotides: TGTGCCTGGAGTACCCCGGGTTCACCCCTCCACTTT.